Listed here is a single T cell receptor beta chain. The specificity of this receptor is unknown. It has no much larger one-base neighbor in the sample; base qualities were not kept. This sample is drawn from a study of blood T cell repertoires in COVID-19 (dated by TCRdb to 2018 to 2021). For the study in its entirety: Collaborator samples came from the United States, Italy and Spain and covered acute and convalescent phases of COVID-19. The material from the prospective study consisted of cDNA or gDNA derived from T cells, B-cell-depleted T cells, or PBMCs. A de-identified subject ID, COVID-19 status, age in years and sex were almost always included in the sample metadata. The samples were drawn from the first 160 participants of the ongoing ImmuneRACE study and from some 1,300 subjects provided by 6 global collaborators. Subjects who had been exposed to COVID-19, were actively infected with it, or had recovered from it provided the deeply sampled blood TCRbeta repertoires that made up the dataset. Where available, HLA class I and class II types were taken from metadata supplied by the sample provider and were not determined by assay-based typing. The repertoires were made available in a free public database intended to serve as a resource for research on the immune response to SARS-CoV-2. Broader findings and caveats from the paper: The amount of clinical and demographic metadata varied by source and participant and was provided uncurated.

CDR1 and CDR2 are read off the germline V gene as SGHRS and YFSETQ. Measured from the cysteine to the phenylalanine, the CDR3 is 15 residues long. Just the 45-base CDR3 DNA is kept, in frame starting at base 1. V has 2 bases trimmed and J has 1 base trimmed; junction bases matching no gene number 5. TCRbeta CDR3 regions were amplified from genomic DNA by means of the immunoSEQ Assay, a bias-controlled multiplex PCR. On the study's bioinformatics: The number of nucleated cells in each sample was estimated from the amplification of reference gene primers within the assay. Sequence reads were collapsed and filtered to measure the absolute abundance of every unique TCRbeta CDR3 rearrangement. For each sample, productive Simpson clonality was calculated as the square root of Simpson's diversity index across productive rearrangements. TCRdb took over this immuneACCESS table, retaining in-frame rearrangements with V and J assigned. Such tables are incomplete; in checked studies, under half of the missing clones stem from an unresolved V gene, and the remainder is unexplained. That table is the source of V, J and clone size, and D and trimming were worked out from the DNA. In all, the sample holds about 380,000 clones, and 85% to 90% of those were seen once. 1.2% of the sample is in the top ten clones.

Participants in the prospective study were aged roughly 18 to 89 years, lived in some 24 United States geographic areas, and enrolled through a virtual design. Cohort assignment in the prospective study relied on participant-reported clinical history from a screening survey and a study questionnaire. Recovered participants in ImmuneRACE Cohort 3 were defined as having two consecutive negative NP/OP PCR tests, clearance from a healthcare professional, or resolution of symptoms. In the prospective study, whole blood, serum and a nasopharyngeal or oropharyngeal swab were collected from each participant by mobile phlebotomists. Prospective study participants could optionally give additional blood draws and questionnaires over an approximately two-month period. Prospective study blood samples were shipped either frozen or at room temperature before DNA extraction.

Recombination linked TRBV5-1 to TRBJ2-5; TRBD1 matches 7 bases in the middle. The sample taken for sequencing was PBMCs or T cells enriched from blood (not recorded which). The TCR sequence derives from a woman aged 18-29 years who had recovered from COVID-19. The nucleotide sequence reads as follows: TGCGCCAGCAGCTTAACCGGGACAGTCCAAGAGACCCAGTACTTC. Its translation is CASSLTGTVQETQYF.